The clone carrying this T cell receptor beta chain occurred many times. The CDR3 length is 14 residues. Germline loops: CDR1 DFQATT, CDR2 SNEGSKA (reference sequence). V lost 0 bases, J lost 4 bases, and 13 bases lay in between. Uncontrolled infection, other autoimmune disease, pregnancy and lactation each barred patients from inclusion. Based on clinical symptoms, serum thyroxine and TRAb, thyroid ultrasound and orbital computed tomography, diagnoses were reached. These data belong to a study of T cells in Graves' hyperthyroidism and ophthalmopathy. Study-wide background: It was at initial diagnosis, before any treatment, that peripheral blood was collected.

Amplification of TCR beta CDR3 regions used RNA as the template. HTBI primers were the set used in a first-round RT-PCR of the TCR CDR3. Each CDR3 protein is one row after TCRdb ran MiXCR on the multiplex PCR reads. Altogether 500,000 to 650,000 distinct CDR3 sequences are present, over 15% being singletons, with the ten largest covering about 16%. The chain couples TRBV20-1 to TRBJ2-7, with D tentatively TRBD1 or TRBD2 (6 bases each). This receptor was taken from a woman between 18 and 29 years old with Graves' ophthalmopathy. The sequenced material came from blood. CDR3 DNA sequence: TGCAGTGCTAGAGATCTCGGGGGCCAATACGAGCAGTACTTC. It specifies CSARDLGGQYEQYF.